Here is one T cell receptor beta chain with its context. The sample belongs to a study of blood T cell repertoires in COVID-19. The germline V gene has CDR1 LNHNV and CDR2 YYDKDF (reference sequence). V was clipped by 5 bases and J by 4 bases; unmatched bases: 5. The CDR3 has 16 residues. TCRdb's table, derived via immunoSEQ multiplex PCR, lists solely in-frame clones and lacks some. The sample lists 240,000 or so clones, under 85% occurring once. This sequence originates from a young man who had recovered from COVID-19. The sample taken for sequencing was peripheral blood. This rearrangement joins TRBV15 to TRBJ2-2; 12 nucleotides agree with TRBD1. The CDR3 here is CATSVGTGGFTGELFF. The CDR3 nucleotides read TGTGCCACCAGCGTCGGGACAGGGGGCTTCACCGGGGAGCTGTTTTTT. The complete variable domain, with remaining parts taken from reference TRBV15 and TRBJ2-2, reads DAMVIQNPRYQVTQFGKPVTLSCSQTLNHNVMYWYQQKSSQAPKLLFHYYDKDFNNEADTPDNFQSRRPNTSFCFLDIRSPGLGDTAMYLCATSVGTGGFTGELFFGEGSRLTVL.